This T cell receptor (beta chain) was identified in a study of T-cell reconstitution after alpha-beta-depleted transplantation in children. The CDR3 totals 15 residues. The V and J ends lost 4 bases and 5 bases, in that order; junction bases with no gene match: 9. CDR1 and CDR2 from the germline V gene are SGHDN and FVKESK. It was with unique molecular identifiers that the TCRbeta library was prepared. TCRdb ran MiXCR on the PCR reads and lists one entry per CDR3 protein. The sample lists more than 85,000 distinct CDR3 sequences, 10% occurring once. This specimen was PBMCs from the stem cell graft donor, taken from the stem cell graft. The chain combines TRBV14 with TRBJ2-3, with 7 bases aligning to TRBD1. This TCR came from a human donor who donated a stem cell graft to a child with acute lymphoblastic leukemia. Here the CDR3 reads CASSLRTGLRDTQYF. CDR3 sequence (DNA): TGTGCCAGCAGCCTCCGGACAGGCTTAAGAGATACGCAGTATTTT. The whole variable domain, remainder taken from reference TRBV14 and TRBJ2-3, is EAGVTQFPSHSVIEKGQTVTLRCDPISGHDNLYWYRRVMGKEIKFLLHFVKESKQDESGMPNNRFLAERTGGTYSTLKVQPAELEDSGVYFCASSLRTGLRDTQYFGPGTRLTVL.